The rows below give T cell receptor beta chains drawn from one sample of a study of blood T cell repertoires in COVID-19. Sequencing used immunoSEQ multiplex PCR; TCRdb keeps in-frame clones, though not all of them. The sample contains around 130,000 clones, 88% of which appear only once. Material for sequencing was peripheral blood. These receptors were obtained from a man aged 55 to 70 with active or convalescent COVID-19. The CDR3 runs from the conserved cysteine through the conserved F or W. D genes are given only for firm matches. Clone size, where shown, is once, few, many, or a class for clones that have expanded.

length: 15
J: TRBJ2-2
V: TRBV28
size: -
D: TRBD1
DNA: TGTGCCAGCAGCTTAACAGACAGGGAAACCGGGGAGCTGTTTTTT
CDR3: CASSLTDRETGELFF

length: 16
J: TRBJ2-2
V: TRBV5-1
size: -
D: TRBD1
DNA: TGCGCCAGCAGCTTGCTCGGACAGGGGCCCACCGGGGAGCTGTTTTTT
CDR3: CASSLLGQGPTGELFF

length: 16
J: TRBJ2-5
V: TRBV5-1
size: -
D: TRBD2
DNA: TGCGCCAGCAGCTTGGGACTAGCGGGGTCGGTAGAGACCCAGTACTTC
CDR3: CASSLGLAGSVETQYF

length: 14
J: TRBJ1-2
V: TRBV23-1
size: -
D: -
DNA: TGCGCCAGCAGTCAATCGTGCGGGCCCGATGGCTACACCTTC
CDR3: CASSQSCGPDGYTF

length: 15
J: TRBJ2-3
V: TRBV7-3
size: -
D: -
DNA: TGTGCCAGCAGCTTAACGCTAGGCGGCACAGATACGCAGTATTTT
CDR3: CASSLTLGGTDTQYF

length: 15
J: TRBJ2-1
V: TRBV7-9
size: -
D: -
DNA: TGTGCCAGCAGCCCCATTGCTGGGGCGGCCAATGAGCAGTTCTTC
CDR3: CASSPIAGAANEQFF

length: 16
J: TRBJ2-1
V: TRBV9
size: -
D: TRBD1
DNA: TGTGCCAGCAGCTCCAGGGGGCGGCGATCCTACAATGAGCAGTTCTTC
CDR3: CASSSRGRRSYNEQFF

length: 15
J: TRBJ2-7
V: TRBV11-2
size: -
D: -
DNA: TGTGCCAGCAGCTTGAGCCCCCATCTGTCCTACGAGCAGTACTTC
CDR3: CASSLSPHLSYEQYF

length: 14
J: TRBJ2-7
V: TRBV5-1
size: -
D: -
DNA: TGCGCCAGCAGCTTCTCGACAGGAACCTACGAGCAGTACTTC
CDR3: CASSFSTGTYEQYF

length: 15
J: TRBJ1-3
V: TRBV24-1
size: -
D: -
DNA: TGTGCCACCAGTGACAACAGGGACTCTGGAAACACCATATATTTT
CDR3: CATSDNRDSGNTIYF

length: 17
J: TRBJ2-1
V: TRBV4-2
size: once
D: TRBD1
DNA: TGTGCCAGCAGCCAAGACGGCGGGACAGGGACATCTAATGAGCAGTTCTTC
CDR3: CASSQDGGTGTSNEQFF

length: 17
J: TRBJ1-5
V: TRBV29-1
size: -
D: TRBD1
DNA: TGCAGCGTTGCTGAGGGGACAGGGATTGGGGGCAATCAGCCCCAGCATTTT
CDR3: CSVAEGTGIGGNQPQHF

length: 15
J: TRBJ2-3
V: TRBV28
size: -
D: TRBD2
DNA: TGTGCCAGCAGTTCCCCTGGAAGCGGGGCAGATACGCAGTATTTT
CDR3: CASSSPGSGADTQYF

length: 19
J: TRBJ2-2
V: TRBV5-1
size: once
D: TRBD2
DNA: TGCGCCAGCAGCCCGGGAAGGGTCGGCGGGAGGGCCGGTACCGGGGAGCTGTTTTTT
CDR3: CASSPGRVGGRAGTGELFF

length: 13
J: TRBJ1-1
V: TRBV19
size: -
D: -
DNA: TGTGCCAGTAGTATCCATTTCGGCACTGAAGCTTTCTTT
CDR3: CASSIHFGTEAFF

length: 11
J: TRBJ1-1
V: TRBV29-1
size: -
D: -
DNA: TGCAGCGTTGGGCGGACAGCGGAAGCTTTCTTT
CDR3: CSVGRTAEAFF

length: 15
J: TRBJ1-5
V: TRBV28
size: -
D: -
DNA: TGTGCCAGCAGTCCCCTCACCCCGGGCAATCAGCCCCAGCATTTT
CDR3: CASSPLTPGNQPQHF

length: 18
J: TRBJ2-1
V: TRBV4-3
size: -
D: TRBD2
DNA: TGCGCCAGCAGCCAGCCCCCGACTAGCGGGAGACTTCAGGATGAGCAGTTCTTC
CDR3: CASSQPPTSGRLQDEQFF

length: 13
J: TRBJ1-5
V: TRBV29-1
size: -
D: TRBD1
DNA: TGCAGCGTCAGGACAGGGCACGGCCAGCCCCAGCATTTT
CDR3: CSVRTGHGQPQHF

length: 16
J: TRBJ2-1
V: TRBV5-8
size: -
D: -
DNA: TGTGCCAGCAGCTTGGATGACCTATGGGGCGACAATGAGCAGTTCTTC
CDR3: CASSLDDLWGDNEQFF

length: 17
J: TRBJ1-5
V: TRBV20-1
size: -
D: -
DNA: TGCAGTGCTAGTCGGCTCCTAAGGGACAATAGCAATCAGCCCCAGCATTTT
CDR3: CSASRLLRDNSNQPQHF

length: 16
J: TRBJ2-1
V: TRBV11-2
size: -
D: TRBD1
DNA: TGTGCCAGCAGCTTAGTGTGGGACAGGGGAAACAATGAGCAGTTCTTC
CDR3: CASSLVWDRGNNEQFF

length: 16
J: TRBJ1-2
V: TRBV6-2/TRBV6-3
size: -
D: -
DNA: TGTGCCAGCAGCCCTTTCGGGGGGGGAGCTAACTATGGCTACACCTTC
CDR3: CASSPFGGGANYGYTF

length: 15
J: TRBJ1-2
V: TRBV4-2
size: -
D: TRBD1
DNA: TGTGCCAGCAGCCAAGGACGGACAGGGGATGGTGGCTACACCTTC
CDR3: CASSQGRTGDGGYTF

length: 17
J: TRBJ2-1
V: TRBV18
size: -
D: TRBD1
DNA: TGTGCCAGCTCACCAAAGGCTAGGGGACAGGGGGCGAATGAGCAGTTCTTC
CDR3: CASSPKARGQGANEQFF

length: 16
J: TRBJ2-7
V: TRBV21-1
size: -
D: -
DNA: TGTGCCAGCAGCGCCACTAGCGGGAGTTGGCCATACGAGCAGTACTTC
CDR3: CASSATSGSWPYEQYF

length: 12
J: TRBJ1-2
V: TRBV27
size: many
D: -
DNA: TGTGCCAGCAGTTCCCCAGGGATGAGCTACACCTTC
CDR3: CASSSPGMSYTF

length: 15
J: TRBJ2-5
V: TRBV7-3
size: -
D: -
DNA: TGTGCCAGCAGCTTAAGGCCAGGAACACAAGAGACCCAGTACTTC
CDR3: CASSLRPGTQETQYF

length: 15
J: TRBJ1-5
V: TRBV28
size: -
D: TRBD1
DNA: TGTGCCAGCAGTCCCCTTGGGACAGGGAATCAGCCCCAGCATTTT
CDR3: CASSPLGTGNQPQHF

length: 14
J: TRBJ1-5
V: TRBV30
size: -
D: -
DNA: TGTGCCTGGTCTTCAGGGAATAGCAATCAGCCCCAGCATTTT
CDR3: CAWSSGNSNQPQHF

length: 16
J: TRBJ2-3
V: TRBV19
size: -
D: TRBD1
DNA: TGTGCCAGTAGTATAGCTCCCGGGACAGTTCGAGATACGCAGTATTTT
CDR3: CASSIAPGTVRDTQYF

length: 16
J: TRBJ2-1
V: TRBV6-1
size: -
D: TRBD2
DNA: TGTGCCAGCAGTGAAGCTCCGGGGGGCTCCTACAATGAGCAGTTCTTC
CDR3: CASSEAPGGSYNEQFF

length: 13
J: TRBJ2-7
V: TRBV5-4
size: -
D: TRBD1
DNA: TGTGCCAGCAGCTGGGACAGGGGAGCGGAGCAGTACTTC
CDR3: CASSWDRGAEQYF